A single sample gave rise to the 2 T cell receptor beta chains below, sequenced in a study of shared clonotypes between healthy human individuals. Clones were read by immunoSEQ multiplex PCR, and TCRdb kept only the in-frame ones, dropping some. The table has roughly 2.4 million clones, 90% to 96% seen once. The sample consisted of naive CD4+ T cells sorted from blood. Subset meaning: CD45RA+ positively selected. All receptors derive from a man between 18 and 35 years old in good health.

V and J are TRBV11-2 and TRBJ1-1; D may be TRBD1 (5 bases). The CDR3 has 15 residues. Germline CDR1 reads SGHAT; CDR2 reads FQNNGV. Trimming took off 3 bases at V and 4 bases at J, with 15 bases between the two ends. The CDR3 region has the DNA TGTGCCAGCAGCTTGGTTGCAGGGACTGGCACTGAAGCTTTCTTT. This encodes CASSLVAGTGTEAFF.

The chain combines TRBV7-2 with TRBJ2-5; 12 positions agree with TRBD2. Germline trimming cut 4 bases from V and 4 bases from J; bases unmatched to any gene: 4. From germline, CDR1 is SGHTA and CDR2 FQGNSA. This CDR3 is 15 amino acids long. Written as DNA, the CDR3 is TGTGCCAGCAGCTCGCAGGGACTAGCGGGAGAGACCCAGTACTTC. Translating gives CASSSQGLAGETQYF.